Included here is one T cell receptor beta chain sequence, with context. These data originate in a study of immune characterization of retroperitoneal liposarcoma. The CDR3 is 13 amino acids. Germline CDR1 WSHSY, CDR2 SAAADI. TCRdb reprocessed the PCR reads via MiXCR and lists one record per CDR3 protein. The sample lists fewer than 25,000 distinct CDR3 sequences; 35% to 45% were seen once. The sequence was obtained from a male donor with retroperitoneal liposarcoma. The source material was blood. V usage is TRBV10-2 and J usage is TRBJ2-1; 7 nucleotides agree with TRBD2. The DNA end lines up better with TRBJ2-7; the J call may be wrong. CDR3: CASKAGRENEQYF. CDR3 coding DNA: TGCGCCAGCAAGGCAGGGAGGGAAAACGAGCAGTACTTC.